Shown below are 28 T cell receptor beta chains from a single sample sequenced in a study of shared clonotypes between healthy human individuals. This table comes from immunoSEQ multiplex PCR, and its TCRdb copy is limited to in-frame clones, with some not included. In the table there are about half a million clones, roughly 80% of which are singletons. Sequencing was done on a sample of PBMCs. Every receptor here comes from a middle-aged woman in good health. Some clones in this sample may be carry-over from other donors' samples.

This clone showed up many times. The V gene is TRBV28, the J gene TRBJ2-7; TRBD1 might be the D (6 bases). V was cut by 5 bases and J by 2 bases, with 13 bases left in between. Germline assignment: CDR1 MDHEN and CDR2 SYDVKM. The length of the CDR3 is 14 residues. The CDR3 DNA is TGTGCCAGCAGTAGGATCAGGGGACCCTACGAGCAGTACTTC. This translates into CASSRIRGPYEQYF. Variable domain in full (rest from reference TRBV28 and TRBJ2-7): DVKVTQSSRYLVKRTGEKVFLECVQDMDHENMFWYRQDPGLGLRLIYFSYDVKMKEKGDIPEGYSVSREKKERFSLILESASTNQTSMYLCASSRIRGPYEQYFGPGTRLTVT.

The J gene is TRBJ2-7, the V gene TRBV7-8; TRBD2 matches 7 bases. J gave up 3 bases and V 5 bases, and 10 bases lay outside the gene matches. Germline CDR1 is SGHVS and CDR2 is FQNEAQ. The CDR3 is 15 residues long. The CDR3 loop reads CASSPAGTIFYEQYF. The CDR3 DNA follows: TGTGCCAGCAGCCCCGCCGGGACTATCTTCTACGAGCAGTACTTC.

The chain uses TRBV4-1 and TRBJ2-5; D uncertain. The V gene's germline CDR1 is MGHRA and CDR2 YSYEKL. Trimming left V 7 bases short and J 5 bases short, with 5 bases between. This CDR3 spans 10 amino acids. The CDR3 is CASKWETQYF. The CDR3 DNA reads as TGCGCCAGCAAATGGGAGACCCAGTACTTC.

The rearrangement uses TRBV6-5 and TRBJ1-2; 9 nucleotides agree with TRBD1. V was clipped by 4 bases and J by 8 bases; unmatched bases: 8. The CDR3 has 14 residues. Per germline, CDR1 MNHEY and CDR2 SVGAGI. The CDR3, as DNA: TGTGCCAGCAGTTGGGGACAGGGATCAGGAGGCTACACCTTC. It encodes CASSWGQGSGGYTF.

The chain carries TRBV7-2 and TRBJ2-5; a weak D match, TRBD1 (6 bases). V was clipped by 4 bases and J by 1 base, with 13 bases between them. This CDR3 is built from 15 residues. Germline loops: CDR1 SGHTA, CDR2 FQGNSA. CDR3 protein: CASSSLRGIQETQYF. The CDR3, as DNA: TGTGCCAGCAGCTCCCTCAGGGGAATCCAAGAGACCCAGTACTTC.

The chain employs TRBV10-2 and TRBJ2-7, with 10 bases that match TRBD2. The CDR3 totals 20 residues. Per germline, CDR1 WSHSY and CDR2 SAAADI. With V trimmed by 6 bases and J by 5 bases, 25 bases remained unmatched. CDR3 in DNA: TGCGCCAGCAGACTACTCCAGGCAGGGGGCGCGGGGACTAGCGATGACGAGCAGTACTTC. Protein sequence: CASRLLQAGGAGTSDDEQYF.

In this sample, this clone turned up a few times. The rearrangement uses TRBV29-1 and TRBJ1-1; 7 nucleotides line up with TRBD1. J gave up 3 bases and V 4 bases, and 5 bases lay outside the gene matches. This CDR3 comprises 13 residues. Looked up from germline, CDR1 is SQVTM and CDR2 is ANQGSEA. In DNA form, the CDR3 reads TGCAGCGTTGGGACAGGCTCGGACACTGAAGCTTTCTTT. This translates into CSVGTGSDTEAFF. Full variable domain (rest looked up from reference TRBV29-1 and TRBJ1-1): SAVISQKPSRDICQRGTSLTIQCQVDSQVTMMFWYRQQPGQSLTLIATANQGSEATYESGFVIDKFPISRPNLTFSTLTVSNMSPEDSSIYLCSVGTGSDTEAFFGQGTRLTVV.

J is TRBJ1-3 and V is TRBV6-5; D is undetermined. Germline CDR1 reads MNHEY; CDR2 reads SVGAGI. The CDR3 extends over 14 amino acids. Trimming removed 4 bases at V and 0 bases at J, with 7 bases between. The DNA of the CDR3 is TGTGCCAGCAGTTCTCCCACCTCTGGAAACACCATATATTTT. It specifies CASSSPTSGNTIYF.

J is TRBJ2-2 and V is TRBV7-9; D is ambiguous. Per the germline V gene, CDR1 is SEHNR and CDR2 is FQNEAQ (reference sequence). The length of the CDR3 is 13 residues. V was shortened by 5 bases and J by 9 bases, with 13 bases between the two germline ends. In DNA form, the CDR3 reads TGTGCCAGCAGCCAGGTTGGCTGGTGGGAGCTGTTTTTT. Amino acid sequence: CASSQVGWWELFF.

The chain carries TRBV5-4 and TRBJ2-5; TRBD2 agrees at 7 bases. Losses at the gene ends were 2 bases for V and 7 bases for J; bases not matched to a gene: 14. Looked up from germline, CDR1 is SGHNT and CDR2 is YYREEE (reference sequence). The CDR3 runs 16 residues. Here the CDR3 reads CASSLGPSAGEGTQYF. For the CDR3, the DNA is TGTGCCAGCAGCTTAGGGCCCTCGGCGGGGGAAGGGACCCAGTACTTC.

V gene TRBV6-6 combines with J gene TRBJ2-1; TRBD2 might be the D (6 bases). The length of the CDR3 is 14 residues. Per germline, CDR1 MNHNY and CDR2 SVGAGI (reference sequence). Trimming stripped 5 bases from V and 6 bases from J, with 14 bases between. The CDR3 nucleotides read TGTGCCAGCAGTACCGCCCAGGGAGGCAATGAGCAGTTCTTC. Protein product: CASSTAQGGNEQFF.

The chain has TRBV5-6 and TRBJ2-3, with 12 bases aligning to TRBD1. Germline V CDR1 and CDR2: SGHDT, YYEEEE. Trimming at V came to 4 bases and at J to 7 bases, leaving 7 bases not matched to a gene. This CDR3 contains 15 residues. CDR3 sequence: CASSTRDRGPNTQYF. CDR3 coding DNA: TGTGCCAGCAGCACCCGGGACAGGGGGCCTAATACGCAGTATTTT.

Here the CDR3 reads CASRPGQGREKLFF. The CDR3 DNA reads as TGTGCCAGCAGGCCAGGACAGGGGAGGGAAAAACTGTTTTTT. The chain links TRBV28 to TRBJ1-4; 9 positions match TRBD1. Trimming removed 6 bases from V and 8 bases from J; junction bases left unmatched: 7. Germline-derived CDR1 and CDR2 are MDHEN and SYDVKM. The CDR3 runs 14 residues.

V is TRBV7-9 and J is TRBJ2-7; D is tentatively TRBD1 or TRBD2 (5 bases each). This CDR3 has 14 residues. Trimming shortened V by 1 base and J by 0 bases, and 7 bases separated the two germline ends. Germline CDR1 SEHNR, CDR2 FQNEAQ (reference sequence). CDR3 residues: CASSLGGVSYEQYF. The DNA of the CDR3 is TGTGCCAGCAGCTTAGGAGGGGTCTCCTACGAGCAGTACTTC.

This clone has only a few counts. This chain links TRBV27 with TRBJ2-2, with a weak D call TRBD2 (6 bases). Trimming cost V 5 bases and J 7 bases, with 14 bases left between them. The CDR3 sequence is 14 residues long. Germline V gene sequence: CDR1 MNHEY, CDR2 SMNVEV (reference sequence). CDR3 nucleotide sequence: TGTGCCAGCAGTCGGGACTCACGGTTCGGGGAGCTGTTTTTT. Encoded protein: CASSRDSRFGELFF.

The chain links TRBV5-1 to TRBJ2-1; 8 nucleotides agree with TRBD2. CDR3 length equals 15 residues. V trimming: 5 bases; J trimming: 6 bases; junction bases outside the gene matches: 10. From germline, CDR1 is SGHRS and CDR2 YFSETQ. The CDR3 region is CASRLSAGGFNEQFF. CDR3 bases: TGCGCCAGCAGACTGTCCGCGGGAGGTTTCAATGAGCAGTTCTTC.

This rearrangement joins TRBV29-1 to TRBJ1-4; a weak D match, TRBD1 (5 bases). V lost 5 bases and J 4 bases, leaving 14 bases between the germline ends. The germline gives CDR1 SQVTM, CDR2 ANQGSEA. This CDR3 has 14 residues. The CDR3 DNA sequence: TGCAGCGTTTTACCGGGACCGAGTAATGAAAAACTGTTTTTT. It specifies CSVLPGPSNEKLFF.

This chain connects TRBV14 to TRBJ1-1; D call uncertain. Germline lookup yields CDR1 SGHDN and CDR2 FVKESK. V was shortened by 1 base and J by 2 bases, with 8 bases between the two germline ends. CDR3 size: 14 residues. CDR3 amino acids: CASSQVRSNTEAFF. For the CDR3, the DNA is TGTGCCAGCAGCCAAGTTAGGTCTAACACTGAAGCTTTCTTT.

This clone was counted once. The V and J genes are TRBV6-1 and TRBJ2-1; no definite D call. The CDR3 length is 13 residues. Germline values: CDR1 MNHNS, CDR2 SASEGT. V lost 3 bases to trimming and J lost 12 bases, with 15 bases between them. The chain's CDR3 is CASSDDALSRQFF. CDR3 in DNA: TGTGCCAGCAGTGATGACGCCCTGTCCCGGCAGTTCTTC.

This CDR3 reads CASSPGTGTPYEQYF. The CDR3, as DNA: TGTGCCAGCTCACCGGGGACAGGGACTCCCTACGAGCAGTACTTC. The chain carries TRBV18 and TRBJ2-7; TRBD1 matches 9 bases. Looked up from germline, CDR1 is KGHSH and CDR2 is LQKENI. The CDR3 has 15 amino acids. V shed 3 bases and J 2 bases; nucleotides not matched to a gene: 5.

The V and J genes are TRBV5-4 and TRBJ1-1, with a tentative D call TRBD1 (5 bases). Trimming left V 5 bases short and J 2 bases short, with 13 bases between. This CDR3 spans 14 amino acids. Germline V gene lookup returns CDR1 SGHNT and CDR2 YYREEE (reference sequence). CDR3 amino acids: CASRTSGVNTEAFF. The DNA of the CDR3 is TGTGCCAGCAGAACCTCGGGGGTTAACACTGAAGCTTTCTTT. Based on the CDR3 plus reference TRBV5-4 and TRBJ1-1, the full variable domain is ETGVTQSPTHLIKTRGQQVTLRCSSQSGHNTVSWYQQALGQGPQFIFQYYREEENGRGNFPPRFSGLQFPNYSSELNVNALELDDSALYLCASRTSGVNTEAFFGQGTRLTVV.

This clone was detected a few times. This likely traces to a read error, being one base from a far larger clone. The V gene is TRBV30, the J gene TRBJ1-5; the D is unclear. Trimming pared 4 bases from V and 4 bases from J, leaving 11 bases between. This CDR3 has 13 amino acids. From germline, CDR1 is GTSNPN and CDR2 SVGIG (reference sequence). In nucleotides, the CDR3 is TGTGCCTGGAATATGGAGGGTAATCAGCCCCAGCATTTT. It codes for CAWNMEGNQPQHF. The entire variable domain, with the rest obtained from reference TRBV30 and TRBJ1-5, is as follows: SQTIHQWPATLVQPVGSPLSLECTVEGTSNPNLYWYRQAAGRGLQLLFYSVGIGQISSEVPQNLSASRPQDRQFILSSKKLLLSDSGFYLCAWNMEGNQPQHFGDGTRLSIL.

V gene TRBV30 combines with J gene TRBJ2-5; D is possibly TRBD1 (5 bases). This CDR3 comprises 13 residues. The V gene's germline CDR1 is GTSNPN and CDR2 SVGIG (reference sequence). V shed 4 bases and J shed 5 bases, with 14 bases lying between them. The CDR3 sequence: CAWTGRHRETQYF. The CDR3 nucleotides read TGTGCCTGGACTGGTAGGCACAGGGAGACCCAGTACTTC.

A few counts support this clone. The V gene is TRBV7-3, the J gene TRBJ1-1; 7 nucleotides align to TRBD1. The CDR3 runs to 14 residues. Trimming cost V 7 bases and J 3 bases; bases outside gene matches: 8. Germline lookup yields CDR1 SGHTA and CDR2 FQGTGA. The CDR3 bases are TGTGCCAGCAAACAGGGGCCTGGGGACACTGAAGCTTTCTTT. Amino acid sequence: CASKQGPGDTEAFF.

This clone was recorded at least ten times. The CDR3 spells CASSLGDRSTDTQYF. CDR3 DNA sequence: TGTGCCAGCAGCTTGGGGGACAGAAGCACAGATACGCAGTATTTT. The chain is built from TRBV5-4 and TRBJ2-3, with TRBD1 matching over 7 bases. The V and J ends lost 0 bases and 0 bases, in that order; junction bases with no gene match: 1. Germline CDR1 is SGHNT and CDR2 is YYREEE (reference sequence). The CDR3 sequence is 15 residues long.

As for this clone: Compared with germline, one end of the junction differs, possibly owing to a read error. V is TRBV11-2 and J is TRBJ1-6; D unresolved. The CDR3 consists of 12 residues. Germline V lookup: CDR1 SGHAT, CDR2 FQNNGV. CDR3 residues: CTSSFINSPLHF. CDR3 DNA: TGTACCAGCAGCTTCATCAATTCACCCCTCCACTTT.

V and J are TRBV7-3 and TRBJ2-1, with a tentative D call TRBD2 (5 bases). CDR1 and CDR2 (germline): SGHTA, FQGTGA. CDR3 length: 13 amino acids. With 2 bases removed from V and 10 bases from J, the gap between germline ends came to 12 bases. The CDR3 sequence: CASSLEGRREQFF. The DNA for the CDR3 is TGTGCCAGCAGCTTAGAGGGTAGAAGGGAGCAGTTCTTC.

The chain combines TRBV7-9 with TRBJ1-2; no clear D. V shed 5 bases and J shed 6 bases, with 13 bases lying between them. The CDR3 is 13 residues long. Germline V CDR1 and CDR2: SEHNR, FQNEAQ (reference sequence). DNA for the CDR3: TGTGCCAGCAGCGCCGATCTAGGTGATGGCTACACCTTC. Translating it yields CASSADLGDGYTF. Complete variable domain (other parts from reference TRBV7-9 and TRBJ1-2): DTGVSQNPRHKITKRGQNVTFRCDPISEHNRLYWYRQTLGQGPEFLTYFQNEAQLEKSRLLSDRFSAERPKGSFSTLEIQRTEQGDSAMYLCASSADLGDGYTFGSGTRLTVV.